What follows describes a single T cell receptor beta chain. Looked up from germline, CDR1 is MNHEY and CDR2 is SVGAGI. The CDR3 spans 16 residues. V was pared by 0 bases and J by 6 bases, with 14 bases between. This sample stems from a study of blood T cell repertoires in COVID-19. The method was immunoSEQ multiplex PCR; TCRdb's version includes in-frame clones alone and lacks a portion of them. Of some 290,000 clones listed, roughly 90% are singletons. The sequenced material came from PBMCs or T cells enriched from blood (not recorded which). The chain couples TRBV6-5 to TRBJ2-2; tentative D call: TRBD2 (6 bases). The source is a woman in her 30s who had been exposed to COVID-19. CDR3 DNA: TGTGCCAGCAGTTACTCGCACGTATCGGGAGCCGGGGAGCTGTTTTTT. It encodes CASSYSHVSGAGELFF.